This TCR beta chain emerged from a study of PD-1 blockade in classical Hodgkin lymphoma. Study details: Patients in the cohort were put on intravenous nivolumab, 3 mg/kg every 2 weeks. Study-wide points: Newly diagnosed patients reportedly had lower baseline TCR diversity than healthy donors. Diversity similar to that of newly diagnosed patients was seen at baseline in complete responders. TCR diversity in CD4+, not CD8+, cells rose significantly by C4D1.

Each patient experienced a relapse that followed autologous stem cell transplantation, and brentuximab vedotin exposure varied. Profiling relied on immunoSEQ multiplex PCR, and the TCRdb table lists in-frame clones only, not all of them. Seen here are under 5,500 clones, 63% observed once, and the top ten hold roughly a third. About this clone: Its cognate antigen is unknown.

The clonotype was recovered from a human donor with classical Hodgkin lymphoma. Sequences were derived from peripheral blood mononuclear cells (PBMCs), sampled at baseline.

CDR3 nucleotides: TGTGCCAGCCTCCTAGGGGGCGGGTACACTGAAGCTTTCTTT. This sequence encodes CASLLGGGYTEAFF. J is TRBJ1-1 and V is TRBV7-9, with 7 bases fitting TRBD1. Unmatched junction bases numbered 9, after V lost 8 bases and J lost 3 bases. CDR1 SEHNR and CDR2 FQNEAQ come from the germline V gene (reference sequence). The CDR3 covers 14 residues.